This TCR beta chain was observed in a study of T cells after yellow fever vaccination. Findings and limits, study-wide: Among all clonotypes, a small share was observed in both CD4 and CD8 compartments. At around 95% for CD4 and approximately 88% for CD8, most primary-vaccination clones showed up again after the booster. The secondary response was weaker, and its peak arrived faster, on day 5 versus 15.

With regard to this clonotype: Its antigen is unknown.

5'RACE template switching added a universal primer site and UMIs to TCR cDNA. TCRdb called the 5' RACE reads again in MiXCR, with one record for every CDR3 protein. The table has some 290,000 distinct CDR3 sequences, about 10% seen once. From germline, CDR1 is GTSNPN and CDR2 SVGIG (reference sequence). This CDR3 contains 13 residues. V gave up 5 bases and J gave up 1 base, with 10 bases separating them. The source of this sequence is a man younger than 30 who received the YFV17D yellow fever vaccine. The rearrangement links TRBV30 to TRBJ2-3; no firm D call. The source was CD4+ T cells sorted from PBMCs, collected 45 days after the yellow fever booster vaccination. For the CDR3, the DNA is TGTGCCTGGGCAGGAAGCGGCACAGATACGCAGTATTTT. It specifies CAWAGSGTDTQYF. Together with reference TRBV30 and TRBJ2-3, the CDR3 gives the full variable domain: SQTIHQWPATLVQPVGSPLSLECTVEGTSNPNLYWYRQAAGRGLQLLFYSVGIGQISSEVPQNLSASRPQDRQFILSSKKLLLSDSGFYLCAWAGSGTDTQYFGPGTRLTVL.